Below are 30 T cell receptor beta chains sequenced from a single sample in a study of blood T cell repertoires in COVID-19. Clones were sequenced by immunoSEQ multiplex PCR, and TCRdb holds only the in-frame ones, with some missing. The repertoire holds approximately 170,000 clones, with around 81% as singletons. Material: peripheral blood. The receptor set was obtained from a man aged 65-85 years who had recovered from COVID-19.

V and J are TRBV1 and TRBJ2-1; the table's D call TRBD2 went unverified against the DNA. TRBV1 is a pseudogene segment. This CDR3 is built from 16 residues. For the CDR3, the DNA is TGCACCAGCAGCCGCGGGTTACTTAGCTCCTACAATGAGCAGTTCTTC. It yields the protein CTSSRGLLSSYNEQFF.

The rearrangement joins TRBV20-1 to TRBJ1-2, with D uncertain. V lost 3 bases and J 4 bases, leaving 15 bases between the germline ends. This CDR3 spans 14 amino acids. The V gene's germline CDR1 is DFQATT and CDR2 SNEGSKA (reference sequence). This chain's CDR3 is CSASPVDNSYGYTF. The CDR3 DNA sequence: TGCAGTGCTAGTCCAGTCGACAACAGCTATGGCTACACCTTC.

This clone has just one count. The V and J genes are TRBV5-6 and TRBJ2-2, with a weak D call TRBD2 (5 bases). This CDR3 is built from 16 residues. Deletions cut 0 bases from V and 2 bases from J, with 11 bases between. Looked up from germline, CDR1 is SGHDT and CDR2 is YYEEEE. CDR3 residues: CASSLGVARNTGELFF. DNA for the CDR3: TGTGCCAGCAGCTTGGGGGTAGCGCGCAACACCGGGGAGCTGTTTTTT.

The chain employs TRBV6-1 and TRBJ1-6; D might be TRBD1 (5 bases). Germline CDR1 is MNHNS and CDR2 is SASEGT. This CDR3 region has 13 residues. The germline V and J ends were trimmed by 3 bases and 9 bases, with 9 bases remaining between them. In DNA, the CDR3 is TGTGCCAGCAGTGACCTGGGGGGTTCACCCCTCCACTTT. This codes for CASSDLGGSPLHF.

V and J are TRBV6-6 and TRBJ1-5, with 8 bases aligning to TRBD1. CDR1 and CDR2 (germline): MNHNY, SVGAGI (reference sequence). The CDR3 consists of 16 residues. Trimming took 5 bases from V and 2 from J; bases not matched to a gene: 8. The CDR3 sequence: CASSRDTGGGNQPQHF. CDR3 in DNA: TGTGCCAGCAGTCGAGATACAGGGGGTGGCAATCAGCCCCAGCATTTT.

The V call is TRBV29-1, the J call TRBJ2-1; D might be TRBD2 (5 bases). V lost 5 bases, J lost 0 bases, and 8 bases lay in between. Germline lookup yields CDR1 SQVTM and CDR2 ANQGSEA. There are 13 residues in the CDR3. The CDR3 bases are TGCAGCGTTCTGGACTTCTCCTACAATGAGCAGTTCTTC. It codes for CSVLDFSYNEQFF.

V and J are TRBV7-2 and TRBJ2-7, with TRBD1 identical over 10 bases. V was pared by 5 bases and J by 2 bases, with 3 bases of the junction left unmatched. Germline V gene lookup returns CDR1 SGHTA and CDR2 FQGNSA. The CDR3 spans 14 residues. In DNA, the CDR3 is TGTGCCAGCAGCCGGACAGGGGGTCCCTACGAGCAGTACTTC. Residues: CASSRTGGPYEQYF.

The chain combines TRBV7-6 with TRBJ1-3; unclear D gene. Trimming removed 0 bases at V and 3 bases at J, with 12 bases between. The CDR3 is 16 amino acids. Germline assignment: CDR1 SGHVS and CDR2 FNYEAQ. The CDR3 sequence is CASSLARVDGGNTIYF. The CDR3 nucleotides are TGTGCCAGCAGCTTAGCTCGGGTAGACGGTGGAAACACCATATATTTT.

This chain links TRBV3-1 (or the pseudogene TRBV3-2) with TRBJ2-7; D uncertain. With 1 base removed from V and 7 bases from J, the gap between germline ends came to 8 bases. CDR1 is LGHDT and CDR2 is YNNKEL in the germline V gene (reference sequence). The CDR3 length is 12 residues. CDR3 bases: TGTGCCAGCAGCCAAGCCTATAGAGAGCAGTACTTC. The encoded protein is CASSQAYREQYF.

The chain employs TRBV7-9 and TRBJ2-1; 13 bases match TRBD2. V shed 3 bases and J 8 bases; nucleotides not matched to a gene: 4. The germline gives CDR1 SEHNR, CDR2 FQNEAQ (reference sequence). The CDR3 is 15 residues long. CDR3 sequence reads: CASSFGTSGADEQFF. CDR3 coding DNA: TGTGCCAGCAGCTTCGGGACTAGCGGGGCCGATGAGCAGTTCTTC.

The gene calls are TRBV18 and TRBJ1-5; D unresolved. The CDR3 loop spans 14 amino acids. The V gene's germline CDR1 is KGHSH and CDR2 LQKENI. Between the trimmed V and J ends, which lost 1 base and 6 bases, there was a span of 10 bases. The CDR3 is CASSPRSSVQPQHF. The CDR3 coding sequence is TGTGCCAGCTCACCACGTAGTAGCGTTCAGCCCCAGCATTTT.

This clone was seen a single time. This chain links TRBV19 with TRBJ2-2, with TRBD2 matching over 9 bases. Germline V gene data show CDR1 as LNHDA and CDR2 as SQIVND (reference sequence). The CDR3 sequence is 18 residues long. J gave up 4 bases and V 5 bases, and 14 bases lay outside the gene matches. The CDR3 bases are TGTGCCAGTAGTCCCCGGAGGTTTGCGGGAGGGCCCACCGGGGAGCTGTTTTTT. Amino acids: CASSPRRFAGGPTGELFF.

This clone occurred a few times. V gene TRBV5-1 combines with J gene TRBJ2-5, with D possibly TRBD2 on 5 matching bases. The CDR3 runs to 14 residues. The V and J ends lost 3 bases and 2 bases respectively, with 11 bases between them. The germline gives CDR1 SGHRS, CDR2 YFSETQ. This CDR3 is CASSYDWTQETQYF. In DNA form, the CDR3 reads TGCGCCAGCAGCTACGACTGGACTCAAGAGACCCAGTACTTC.

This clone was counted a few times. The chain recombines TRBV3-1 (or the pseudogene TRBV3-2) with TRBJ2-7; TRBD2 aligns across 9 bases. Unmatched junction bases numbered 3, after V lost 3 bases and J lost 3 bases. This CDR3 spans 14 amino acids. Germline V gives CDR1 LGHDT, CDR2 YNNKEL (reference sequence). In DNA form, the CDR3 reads TGTGCCAGCAGCCACCGACTAGCGGTCTACGAGCAGTACTTC. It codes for CASSHRLAVYEQYF.

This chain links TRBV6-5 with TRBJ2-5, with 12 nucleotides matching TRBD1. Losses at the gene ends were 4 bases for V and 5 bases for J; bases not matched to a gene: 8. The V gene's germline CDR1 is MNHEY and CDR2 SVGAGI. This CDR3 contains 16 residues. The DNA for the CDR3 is TGTGCCAGCAGTTTTACCGGGACAGGGGGCTTGGAGACCCAGTACTTC. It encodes CASSFTGTGGLETQYF.

The CDR3 DNA reads as TGTGCCAGTACGGGGACAGGGATTCAGCCCCAGCATTTT. This encodes CASTGTGIQPQHF. The genes are TRBV19 and TRBJ1-5; 9 positions agree with TRBD1. The CDR3 runs 13 residues. Germline trimming cut 7 bases from V and 6 bases from J; bases unmatched to any gene: 4. The germline CDR1 and CDR2 sequences are LNHDA and SQIVND (reference sequence).

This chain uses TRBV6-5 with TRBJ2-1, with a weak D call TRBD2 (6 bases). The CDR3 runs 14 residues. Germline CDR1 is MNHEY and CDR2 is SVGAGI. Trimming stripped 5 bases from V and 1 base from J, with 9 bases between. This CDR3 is CASSKTSSYNEQFF. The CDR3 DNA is TGTGCCAGCAGTAAGACTAGTTCCTACAATGAGCAGTTCTTC.

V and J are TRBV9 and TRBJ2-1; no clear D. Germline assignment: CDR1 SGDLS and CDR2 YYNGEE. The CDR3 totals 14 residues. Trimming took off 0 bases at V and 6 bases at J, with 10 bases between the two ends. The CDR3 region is CASSVEASTNEQFF. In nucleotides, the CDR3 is TGTGCCAGCAGCGTAGAGGCTAGTACCAATGAGCAGTTCTTC.

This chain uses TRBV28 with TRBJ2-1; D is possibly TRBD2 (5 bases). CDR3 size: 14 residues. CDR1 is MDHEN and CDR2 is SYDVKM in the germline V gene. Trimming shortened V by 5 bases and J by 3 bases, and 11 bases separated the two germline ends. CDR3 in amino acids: CASSPLGGYNEQFF. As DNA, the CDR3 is TGTGCCAGCAGTCCCCTTGGAGGCTACAATGAGCAGTTCTTC.

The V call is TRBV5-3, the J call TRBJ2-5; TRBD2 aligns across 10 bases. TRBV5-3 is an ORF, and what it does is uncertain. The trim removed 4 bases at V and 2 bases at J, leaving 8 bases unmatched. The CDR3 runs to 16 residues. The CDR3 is CARSPRTSGSQETQYF. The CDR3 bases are TGTGCCAGAAGCCCGCGGACTAGCGGATCACAAGAGACCCAGTACTTC.

The CDR3 DNA sequence: TGTGCCAGCAGCATGAGGGGGCAGGGGAATGAGCAGTTCTTC. Translated: CASSMRGQGNEQFF. The rearrangement joins TRBV7-2 to TRBJ2-1; 7 nucleotides match TRBD1. The germline CDR1 and CDR2 sequences are SGHTA and FQGNSA. After removal of 5 bases from V and 7 bases from J, the junction contained 8 bases not matched to a gene. The CDR3 length is 14 residues. Using reference TRBV7-2 and TRBJ2-1 for the parts outside the CDR3, the full variable domain is GAGVSQSPSNKVTEKGKDVELRCDPISGHTALYWYRQSLGQGLEFLIYFQGNSAPDKSGLPSDRFSAERTGGSVSTLTIQRTQQEDSAVYLCASSMRGQGNEQFFGPGTRLTVL.

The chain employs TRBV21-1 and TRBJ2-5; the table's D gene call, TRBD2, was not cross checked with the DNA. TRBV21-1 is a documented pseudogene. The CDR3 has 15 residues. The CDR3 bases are TGTGCCAGCAGCTTTATAGGGCGGGCCAGGGAGACCCAGTACTTC. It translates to CASSFIGRARETQYF.

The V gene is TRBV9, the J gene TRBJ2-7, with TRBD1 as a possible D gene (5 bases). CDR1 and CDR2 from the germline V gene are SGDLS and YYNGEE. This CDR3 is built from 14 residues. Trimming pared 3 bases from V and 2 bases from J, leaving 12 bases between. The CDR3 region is CASSGEGAPYEQYF. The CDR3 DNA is TGTGCCAGCAGCGGAGAAGGGGCCCCCTACGAGCAGTACTTC. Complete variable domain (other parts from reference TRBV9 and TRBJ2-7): DSGVTQTPKHLITATGQRVTLRCSPRSGDLSVYWYQQSLDQGLQFLIQYYNGEERAKGNILERFSAQQFPDLHSELNLSSLELGDSALYFCASSGEGAPYEQYFGPGTRLTVT.

The DNA of the CDR3 is TGTGCCAGCAGTAGACTAGCGGGAGCTTACAATGAGCAGTTCTTC. Translated, it gives CASSRLAGAYNEQFF. The rearrangement uses TRBV2 and TRBJ2-1; 12 nucleotides line up with TRBD2. Germline CDR1 reads SNHLY; CDR2 reads FYNNEI. The CDR3 sequence is 15 residues long. With V trimmed by 5 bases and J by 4 bases, 3 bases remained unmatched.

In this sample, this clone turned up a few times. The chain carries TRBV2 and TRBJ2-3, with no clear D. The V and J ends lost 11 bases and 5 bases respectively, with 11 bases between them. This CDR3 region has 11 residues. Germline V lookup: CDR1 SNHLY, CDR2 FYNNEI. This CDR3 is CAGSRRDTQYF. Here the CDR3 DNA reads TGTGCCGGTAGTAGGAGAGATACGCAGTATTTT.

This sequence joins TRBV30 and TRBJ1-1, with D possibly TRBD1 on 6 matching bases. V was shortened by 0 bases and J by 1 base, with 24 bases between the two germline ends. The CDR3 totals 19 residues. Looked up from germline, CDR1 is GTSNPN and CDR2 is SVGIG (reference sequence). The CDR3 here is CAWSVNPHQGLYGNTEAFF. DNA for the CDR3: TGTGCCTGGAGTGTAAATCCCCATCAGGGGTTGTATGGGAACACTGAAGCTTTCTTT. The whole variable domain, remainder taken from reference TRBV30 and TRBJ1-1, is SQTIHQWPATLVQPVGSPLSLECTVEGTSNPNLYWYRQAAGRGLQLLFYSVGIGQISSEVPQNLSASRPQDRQFILSSKKLLLSDSGFYLCAWSVNPHQGLYGNTEAFFGQGTRLTVV.

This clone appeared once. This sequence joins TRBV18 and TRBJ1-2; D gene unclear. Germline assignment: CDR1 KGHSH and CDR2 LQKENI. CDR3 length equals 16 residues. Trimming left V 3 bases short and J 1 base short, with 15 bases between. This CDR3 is CASSPASRAYNYGYTF. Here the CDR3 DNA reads TGTGCCAGCTCACCGGCCTCGAGGGCTTATAACTATGGCTACACCTTC.

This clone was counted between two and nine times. The CDR3 coding sequence is TGTGCCAGCTCACAAACAGGGGACACTGAAGCTTTCTTT. It translates to CASSQTGDTEAFF. This chain joins TRBV18 and TRBJ1-1, with 7 bases identical to TRBD1. Losses at the gene ends were 4 bases for V and 3 bases for J; bases not matched to a gene: 2. The CDR3 has 13 amino acids. Germline CDR1 and CDR2: KGHSH and LQKENI.

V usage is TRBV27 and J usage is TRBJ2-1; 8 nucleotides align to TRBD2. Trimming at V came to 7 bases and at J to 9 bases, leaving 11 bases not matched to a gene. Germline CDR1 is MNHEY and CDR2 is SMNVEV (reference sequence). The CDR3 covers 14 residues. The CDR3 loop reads CASMASGRGGEQFF. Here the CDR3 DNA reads TGTGCCAGCATGGCCAGCGGGAGAGGTGGTGAGCAGTTCTTC.

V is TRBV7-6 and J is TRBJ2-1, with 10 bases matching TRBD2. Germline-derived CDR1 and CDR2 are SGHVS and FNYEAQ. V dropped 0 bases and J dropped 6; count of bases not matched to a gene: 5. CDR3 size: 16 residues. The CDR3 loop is CASSLAPAGGGNEQFF. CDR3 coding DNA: TGTGCCAGCAGCTTAGCCCCAGCGGGAGGGGGCAATGAGCAGTTCTTC.